This is a list of T cell receptor beta chains from one sample in a study of cytomegalovirus exposure and HLA in healthy donors. Libraries were prepared by immunoSEQ multiplex PCR; TCRdb keeps only in-frame clonotypes and omits some of them. The table shows approximately 130,000 clones, with roughly 82% occurring only once. What was sequenced was PBMCs. The receptors were sampled from a boy between 10 and 17 years old in good health and CMV-seronegative. Each CDR3 is given with its conserved first and last residue. The D gene is left open where the match is weak. For some rows the clone size is stated as once, few or many, or as a class when expanded; others skip it.

v_gene	d_gene	abundance	j_gene	CDR3aa	CDR3nt
TRBV14	NA	NA	TRBJ1-1	CASSQRGRTEAFF	TGTGCCAGCAGCCAAAGGGGCCGAACTGAAGCTTTCTTT
TRBV5-1	TRBD1	NA	TRBJ1-1	CASRSTGGNAEAFF	TGCGCCAGCAGATCGACAGGGGGCAACGCTGAAGCTTTCTTT
TRBV7-9	NA	NA	TRBJ1-3	CASSLVDGGSGNTIYF	TGTGCCAGCAGCTTAGTGGACGGGGGGTCTGGAAACACCATATATTTT
TRBV19	TRBD2	NA	TRBJ2-1	CASSIGSSGSFYNEQFF	TGTGCCAGTAGTATCGGTAGTAGCGGGAGTTTCTACAATGAGCAGTTCTTC
TRBV6-5	TRBD1	NA	TRBJ1-2	CASSGQGPHYGYTF	TGTGCCAGCAGTGGACAGGGGCCCCACTATGGCTACACCTTC
TRBV30	TRBD1	once	TRBJ1-2	CAWTRTGEGYTF	TGTGCCTGGACCAGGACAGGGGAGGGCTACACCTTC
TRBV7-2	TRBD1	NA	TRBJ2-7	CASSLEGTGIYEQYF	TGTGCCAGCAGCTTAGAGGGGACAGGGATCTACGAGCAGTACTTC
TRBV6-5	TRBD1	NA	TRBJ1-5	CASSNRGIGNQPQHF	TGTGCCAGCAGTAACAGGGGGATTGGCAATCAGCCCCAGCATTTT
TRBV7-2	NA	few	TRBJ2-7	CASSEQSSEQYF	TGTGCCAGCAGCGAACAGTCCTCCGAGCAGTACTTC
TRBV7-9	NA	NA	TRBJ2-2	CASSLGNLGTGELFF	TGTGCCAGCAGCTTAGGGAACCTAGGCACCGGGGAGCTGTTTTTT
TRBV5-4	TRBD1	NA	TRBJ2-7	CASSRDRGYEQYF	TGTGCCAGCAGCCGGGACAGGGGCTACGAGCAGTACTTC
TRBV5-6	TRBD1	NA	TRBJ2-7	CASSSGQGTSQYF	TGTGCCAGCAGCTCGGGACAGGGGACGTCGCAGTACTTC
TRBV7-9	NA	NA	TRBJ2-7	CASSLGTRSYEQYF	TGTGCCAGCAGCTTAGGGACTCGCTCCTACGAGCAGTACTTC
TRBV27	NA	NA	TRBJ2-5	CASSLLEGGAQYF	TGTGCCAGCAGTTTATTGGAGGGGGGGGCCCAGTACTTC
TRBV2	NA	NA	TRBJ2-6	CASRGGAALVGANVLTF	TGTGCCAGCAGGGGGGGAGCCGCTCTGGTCGGGGCCAACGTCCTGACTTTC
TRBV7-9	NA	NA	TRBJ1-1	CASSFTGSGTEAFF	TGTGCCAGCAGCTTTACAGGGAGTGGAACTGAAGCTTTCTTT
TRBV5-1	TRBD1	NA	TRBJ1-2	CASSLGDSTNYGYTF	TGCGCCAGCAGCTTAGGGGACAGCACTAACTATGGCTACACCTTC
TRBV5-1	NA	once	TRBJ2-2	CASRRDIANTGELFF	TGCGCCAGCAGAAGGGACATCGCGAACACCGGGGAGCTGTTTTTT
TRBV12-5	TRBD1	NA	TRBJ2-7	CASGVGPGQGAREQYF	TGTGCTAGTGGTGTCGGCCCGGGACAGGGGGCTCGCGAGCAGTACTTC
TRBV7-2	NA	NA	TRBJ2-7	CASSSRSSYEQYF	TGTGCCAGCAGCTCCAGATCCTCCTACGAGCAGTACTTC
TRBV10-3	NA	NA	TRBJ2-5	CAIKEGAAETQYF	TGTGCCATCAAGGAGGGCGCGGCAGAGACCCAGTACTTC
TRBV7-9	TRBD2	NA	TRBJ2-1	CASSFPARITSGRNNEQFF	TGTGCCAGCAGCTTCCCCGCCAGAATTACTAGCGGGAGGAACAATGAGCAGTTCTTC
TRBV5-1	TRBD2	NA	TRBJ2-5	CASSLGLAGDPYQETQYF	TGCGCCAGCAGCTTGGGACTAGCGGGAGACCCGTACCAAGAGACCCAGTACTTC
TRBV5-1	TRBD2	NA	TRBJ2-7	CASSLELAESEQYF	TGCGCCAGCAGCTTGGAACTAGCGGAAAGCGAGCAGTACTTC
TRBV4-2	NA	few	TRBJ2-4	CASSQAVAQQNIQYF	TGTGCCAGCAGCCAAGCGGTCGCACAGCAAAACATTCAGTACTTC
TRBV2	NA	NA	TRBJ2-1	CASSEDFPWWDRTRNNEQFF	TGTGCCAGCAGTGAAGATTTCCCTTGGTGGGATCGGACTCGAAACAATGAGCAGTTCTTC
TRBV11-2	TRBD1	NA	TRBJ1-5	CASSGQGNQPQHF	TGTGCCAGCAGCGGACAGGGAAATCAGCCCCAGCATTTT
TRBV6-6	NA	few	TRBJ1-1	CASSPLGDTEAFF	TGTGCCAGCAGCCCGTTAGGGGACACTGAAGCTTTCTTT
TRBV27	TRBD2	NA	TRBJ2-7	CASRASGISLRGQYF	TGTGCCAGCAGGGCTAGCGGGATTTCCCTTCGCGGGCAGTACTTC
TRBV7-6	TRBD1	NA	TRBJ1-6	CASSGGQGNSPLHF	TGTGCCAGCAGCGGGGGACAGGGGAATTCACCCCTCCACTTT
TRBV30	NA	NA	TRBJ1-1	CAWRLQGERTEAFF	TGTGCCTGGAGACTACAGGGCGAACGGACTGAAGCTTTCTTT
TRBV25-1	NA	NA	TRBJ1-1	CASSENTREAFF	TGTGCCAGCAGTGAAAATACTCGGGAGGCTTTCTTT
TRBV11-3	TRBD1	NA	TRBJ2-5	CASSFDRGWEETQYF	TGTGCCAGCAGCTTCGACAGGGGTTGGGAAGAGACCCAGTACTTC
TRBV30	TRBD1	NA	TRBJ1-1	CAWNGQGKVRTEAFF	TGTGCCTGGAATGGACAGGGTAAGGTACGGACTGAAGCTTTCTTT
TRBV5-6	TRBD2	NA	TRBJ2-4	CASSLALAGDLRKNIQYF	TGTGCCAGCAGCTTGGCTCTAGCGGGAGACCTCCGGAAAAACATTCAGTACTTC
TRBV7-8	NA	NA	TRBJ1-4	CASSLGAGGNYEKLFF	TGTGCCAGCAGCTTAGGAGCCGGGGGGAATTATGAAAAACTGTTTTTT
TRBV7-9	NA	NA	TRBJ2-3	CASSLAGGGADTQYF	TGTGCCAGCAGCTTAGCGGGGGGGGGCGCAGATACGCAGTATTTT
TRBV6-6	NA	NA	TRBJ1-1	CASSYSYGGTAFF	TGTGCCAGCAGTTACTCCTACGGGGGGACAGCTTTCTTT
TRBV6-1	NA	few	TRBJ1-5	CASSVRDWSNQPQHF	TGTGCCAGCAGTGTCCGGGACTGGAGCAATCAGCCCCAGCATTTT
TRBV7-2	TRBD1	NA	TRBJ2-2	CASSPHRGDTGELFF	TGTGCCAGCAGCCCCCACAGGGGTGACACCGGGGAGCTGTTTTTT
TRBV27	NA	NA	TRBJ1-6	CASTDYMNSPLHF	TGTGCCAGCACCGACTACATGAATTCACCCCTCCACTTT